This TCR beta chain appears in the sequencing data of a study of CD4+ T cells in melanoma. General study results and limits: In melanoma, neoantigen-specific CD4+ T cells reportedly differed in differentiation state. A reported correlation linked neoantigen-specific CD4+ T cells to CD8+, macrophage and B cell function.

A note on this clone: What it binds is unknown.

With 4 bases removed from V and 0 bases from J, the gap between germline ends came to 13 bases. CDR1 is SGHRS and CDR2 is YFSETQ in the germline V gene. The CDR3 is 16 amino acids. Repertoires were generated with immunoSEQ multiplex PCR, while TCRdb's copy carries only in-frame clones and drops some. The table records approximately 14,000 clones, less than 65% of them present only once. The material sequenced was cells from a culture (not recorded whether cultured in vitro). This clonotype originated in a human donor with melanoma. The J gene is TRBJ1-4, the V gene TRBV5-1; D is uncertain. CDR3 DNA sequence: TGCGCCAGCAGCCCTACCGGAGGGACAACTAATGAAAAACTGTTTTTT. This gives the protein CASSPTGGTTNEKLFF.